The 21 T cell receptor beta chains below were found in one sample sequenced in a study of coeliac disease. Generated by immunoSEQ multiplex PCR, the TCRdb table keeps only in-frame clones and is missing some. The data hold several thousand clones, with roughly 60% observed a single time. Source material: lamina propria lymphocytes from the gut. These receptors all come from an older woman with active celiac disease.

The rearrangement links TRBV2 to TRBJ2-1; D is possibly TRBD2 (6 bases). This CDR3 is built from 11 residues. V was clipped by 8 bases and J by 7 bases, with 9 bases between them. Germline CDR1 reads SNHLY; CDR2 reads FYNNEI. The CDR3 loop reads CASALANEQFF. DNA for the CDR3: TGTGCCAGCGCCCTAGCGAATGAGCAGTTCTTC. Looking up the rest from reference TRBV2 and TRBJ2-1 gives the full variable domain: EPEVTQTPSHQVTQMGQEVILRCVPISNHLYFYWYRQILGQKVEFLVSFYNNEISEKSEIFDDQFSVERPDGSNFTLKIRSTKLEDSAMYFCASALANEQFFGPGTRLTVL.

The CDR3: CASSWGTEGRNIQYF. CDR3 DNA: TGTGCCAGCAGCTGGGGGACGGAGGGACGGAACATTCAGTACTTC. The chain recombines TRBV5-4 with TRBJ2-4, with D possibly TRBD2 on 6 matching bases. Germline assignment: CDR1 SGHNT and CDR2 YYREEE (reference sequence). This CDR3 is built from 15 residues. V dropped 3 bases and J dropped 7 bases, with 17 bases sitting between them.

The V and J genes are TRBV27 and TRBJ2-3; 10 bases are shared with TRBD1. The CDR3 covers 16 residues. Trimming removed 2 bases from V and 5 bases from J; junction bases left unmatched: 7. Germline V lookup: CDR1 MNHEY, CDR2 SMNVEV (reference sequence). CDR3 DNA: TGTGCCAGCAGTTTAAGTAAGGACAGGGGGAAAGATACGCAGTATTTT. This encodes CASSLSKDRGKDTQYF.

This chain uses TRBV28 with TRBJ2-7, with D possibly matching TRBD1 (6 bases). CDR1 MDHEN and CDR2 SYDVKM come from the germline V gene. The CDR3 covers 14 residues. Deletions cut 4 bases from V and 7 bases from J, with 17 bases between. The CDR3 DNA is TGTGCCAGCAGTTCACTATTTCAGGGGCGGGAGCAGTACTTC. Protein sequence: CASSSLFQGREQYF.

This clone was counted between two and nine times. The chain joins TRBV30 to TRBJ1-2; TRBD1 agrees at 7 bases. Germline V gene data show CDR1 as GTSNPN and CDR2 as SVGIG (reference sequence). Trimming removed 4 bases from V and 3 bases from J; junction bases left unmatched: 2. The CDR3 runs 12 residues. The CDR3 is CAWIGTDYGYTF. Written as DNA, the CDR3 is TGTGCCTGGATCGGGACAGACTATGGCTACACCTTC.

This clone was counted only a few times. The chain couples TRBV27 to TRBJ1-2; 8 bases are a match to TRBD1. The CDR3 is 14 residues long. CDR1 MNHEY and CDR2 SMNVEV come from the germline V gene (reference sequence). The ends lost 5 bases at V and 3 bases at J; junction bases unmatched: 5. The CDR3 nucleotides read TGTGCCAGCAGTAAATCAGGGGGCGACTATGGCTACACCTTC. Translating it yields CASSKSGGDYGYTF.

The DNA of the CDR3 is TGTGCCAGTAGTATAACGGGGGGCGGTCAGCCCCAGCATTTT. This codes for CASSITGGGQPQHF. The V call is TRBV19, the J call TRBJ1-5, with a tentative D call TRBD1 (6 bases). The germline CDR1 and CDR2 sequences are LNHDA and SQIVND (reference sequence). The CDR3 is made up of 14 amino acids. V lost 2 bases to trimming and J lost 6 bases, with 11 bases between them.

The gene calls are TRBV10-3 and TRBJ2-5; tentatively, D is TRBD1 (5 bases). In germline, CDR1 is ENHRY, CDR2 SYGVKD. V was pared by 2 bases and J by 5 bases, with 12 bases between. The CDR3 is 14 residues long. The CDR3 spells CAISEGKGVETQYF. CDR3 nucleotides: TGTGCCATCAGTGAGGGGAAAGGGGTGGAGACCCAGTACTTC.

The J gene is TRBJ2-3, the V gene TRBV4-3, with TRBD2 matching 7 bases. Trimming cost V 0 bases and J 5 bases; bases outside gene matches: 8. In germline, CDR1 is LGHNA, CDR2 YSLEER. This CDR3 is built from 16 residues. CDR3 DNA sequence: TGCGCCAGCAGCCAAGATTTGTCGGGGGGAGGAGATACGCAGTATTTT. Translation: CASSQDLSGGGDTQYF.

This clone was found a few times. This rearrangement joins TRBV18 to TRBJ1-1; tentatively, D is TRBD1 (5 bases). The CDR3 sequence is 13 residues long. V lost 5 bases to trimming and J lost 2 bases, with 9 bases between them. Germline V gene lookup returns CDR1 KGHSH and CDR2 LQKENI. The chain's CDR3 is CASSSGTNTEAFF. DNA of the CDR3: TGTGCCAGCTCATCCGGGACTAACACTGAAGCTTTCTTT.

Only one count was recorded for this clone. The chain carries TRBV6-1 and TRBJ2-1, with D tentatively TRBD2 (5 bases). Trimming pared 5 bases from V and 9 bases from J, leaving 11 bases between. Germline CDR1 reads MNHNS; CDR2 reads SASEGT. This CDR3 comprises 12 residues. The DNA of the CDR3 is TGTGCCAGCAGTCTCAGTGGAGGTGAGCAGTTCTTC. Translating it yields CASSLSGGEQFF.

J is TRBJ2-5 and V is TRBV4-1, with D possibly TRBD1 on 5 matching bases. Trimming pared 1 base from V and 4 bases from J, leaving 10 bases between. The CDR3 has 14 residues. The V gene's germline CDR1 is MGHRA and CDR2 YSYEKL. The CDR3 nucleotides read TGCGCCAGCAGCCAAGGCCCCAGGGCAGAGACCCAGTACTTC. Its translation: CASSQGPRAETQYF.

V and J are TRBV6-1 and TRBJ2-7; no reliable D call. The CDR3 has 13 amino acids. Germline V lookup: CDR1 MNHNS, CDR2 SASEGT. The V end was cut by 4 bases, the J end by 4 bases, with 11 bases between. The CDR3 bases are TGTGCCAGCAGTGGATCGACTTGGTACGAGCAGTACTTC. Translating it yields CASSGSTWYEQYF.

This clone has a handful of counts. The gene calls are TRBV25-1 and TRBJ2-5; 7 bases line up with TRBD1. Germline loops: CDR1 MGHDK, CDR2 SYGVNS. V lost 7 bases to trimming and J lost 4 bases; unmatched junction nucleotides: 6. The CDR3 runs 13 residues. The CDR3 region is CASTNRGGETQYF. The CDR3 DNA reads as TGTGCCAGCACAAACAGGGGTGGAGAGACCCAGTACTTC.

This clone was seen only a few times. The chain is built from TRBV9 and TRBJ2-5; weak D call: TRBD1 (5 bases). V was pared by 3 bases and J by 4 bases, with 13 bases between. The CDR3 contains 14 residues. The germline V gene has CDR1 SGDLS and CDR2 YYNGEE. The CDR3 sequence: CASSAQGGRETQYF. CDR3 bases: TGTGCCAGCAGCGCGCAGGGTGGGCGAGAGACCCAGTACTTC.

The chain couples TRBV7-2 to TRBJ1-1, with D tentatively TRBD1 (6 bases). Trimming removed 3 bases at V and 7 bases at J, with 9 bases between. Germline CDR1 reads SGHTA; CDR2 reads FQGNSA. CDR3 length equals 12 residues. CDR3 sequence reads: CASSFRGGEAFF. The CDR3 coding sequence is TGTGCCAGCAGCTTTCGAGGGGGTGAAGCTTTCTTT.

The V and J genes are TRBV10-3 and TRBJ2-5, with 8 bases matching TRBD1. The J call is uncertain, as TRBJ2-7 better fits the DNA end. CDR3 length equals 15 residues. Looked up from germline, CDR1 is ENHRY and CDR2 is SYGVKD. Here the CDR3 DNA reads TGTGCCATCAGTGAAGGACAGGGTTTTTATTACGAGCAGTACTTC. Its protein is CAISEGQGFYYEQYF.

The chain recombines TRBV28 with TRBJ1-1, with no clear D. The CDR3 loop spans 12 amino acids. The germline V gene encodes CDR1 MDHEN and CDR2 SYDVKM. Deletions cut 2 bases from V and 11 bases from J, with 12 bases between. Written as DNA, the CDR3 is TGTGCCAGCAGTTTACTGGAGTATGGGGCTTTCTTT. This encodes CASSLLEYGAFF.

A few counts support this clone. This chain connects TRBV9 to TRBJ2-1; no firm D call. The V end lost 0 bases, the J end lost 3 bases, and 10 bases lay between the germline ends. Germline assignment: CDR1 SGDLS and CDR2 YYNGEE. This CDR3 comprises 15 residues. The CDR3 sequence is CASSVGGPGYNEQFF. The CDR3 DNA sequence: TGTGCCAGCAGCGTAGGCGGTCCGGGCTACAATGAGCAGTTCTTC.

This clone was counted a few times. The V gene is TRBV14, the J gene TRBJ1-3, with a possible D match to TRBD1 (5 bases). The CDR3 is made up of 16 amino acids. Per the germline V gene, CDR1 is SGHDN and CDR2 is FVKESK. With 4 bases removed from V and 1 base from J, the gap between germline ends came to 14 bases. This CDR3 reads CASSPTGQMSGNTIYF. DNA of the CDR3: TGTGCCAGCAGCCCCACAGGACAAATGTCTGGAAACACCATATATTTT. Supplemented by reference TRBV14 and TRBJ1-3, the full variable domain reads EAGVTQFPSHSVIEKGQTVTLRCDPISGHDNLYWYRRVMGKEIKFLLHFVKESKQDESGMPNNRFLAERTGGTYSTLKVQPAELEDSGVYFCASSPTGQMSGNTIYFGEGSWLTVV.

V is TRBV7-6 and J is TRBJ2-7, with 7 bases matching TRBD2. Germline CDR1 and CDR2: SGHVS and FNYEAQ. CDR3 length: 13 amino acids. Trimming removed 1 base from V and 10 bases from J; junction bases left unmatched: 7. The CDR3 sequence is CASSLGGAGVQYF. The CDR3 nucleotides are TGTGCCAGCAGCTTAGGGGGCGCGGGGGTCCAGTACTTC.